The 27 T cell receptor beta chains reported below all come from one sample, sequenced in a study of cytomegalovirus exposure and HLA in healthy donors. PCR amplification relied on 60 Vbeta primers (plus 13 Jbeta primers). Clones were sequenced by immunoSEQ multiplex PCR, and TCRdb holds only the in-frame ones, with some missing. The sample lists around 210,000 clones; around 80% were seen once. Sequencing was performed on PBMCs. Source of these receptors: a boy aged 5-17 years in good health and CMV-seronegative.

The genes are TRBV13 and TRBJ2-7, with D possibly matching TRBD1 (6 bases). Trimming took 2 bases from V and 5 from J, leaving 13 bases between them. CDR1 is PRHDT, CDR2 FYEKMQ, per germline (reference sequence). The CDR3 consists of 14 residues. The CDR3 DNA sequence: TGTGCCAGCAGCTTATGGCAGGGGCAGGACGAGCAGTACTTC. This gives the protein CASSLWQGQDEQYF.

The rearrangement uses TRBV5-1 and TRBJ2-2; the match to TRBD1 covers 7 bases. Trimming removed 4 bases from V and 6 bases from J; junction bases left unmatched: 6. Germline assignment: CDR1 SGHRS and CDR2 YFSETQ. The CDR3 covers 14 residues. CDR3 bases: TGCGCCAGCAGCGAAGCAACAGGGGCCGGGGAGCTGTTTTTT. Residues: CASSEATGAGELFF.

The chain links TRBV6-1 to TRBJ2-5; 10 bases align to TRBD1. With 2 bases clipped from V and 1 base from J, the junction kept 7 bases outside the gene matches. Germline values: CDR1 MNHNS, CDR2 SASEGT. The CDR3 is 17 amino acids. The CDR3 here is CASSEPRQGAVQETQYF. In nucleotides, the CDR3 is TGTGCCAGCAGTGAACCCAGACAGGGGGCAGTCCAAGAGACCCAGTACTTC.

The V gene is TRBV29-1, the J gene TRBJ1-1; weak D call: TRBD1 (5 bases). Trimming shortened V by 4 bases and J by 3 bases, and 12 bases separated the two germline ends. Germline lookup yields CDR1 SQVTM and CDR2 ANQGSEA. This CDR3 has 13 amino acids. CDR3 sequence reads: CSVVRGRYTEAFF. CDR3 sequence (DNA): TGCAGCGTTGTAAGGGGAAGGTACACTGAAGCTTTCTTT.

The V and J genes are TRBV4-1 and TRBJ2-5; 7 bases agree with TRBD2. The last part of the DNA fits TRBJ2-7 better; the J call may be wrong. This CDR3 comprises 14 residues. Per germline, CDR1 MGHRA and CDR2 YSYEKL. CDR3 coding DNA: TGCGCCAGCAGCCAACATGGGGCGGGAGACGAGCAGTACTTC. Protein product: CASSQHGAGDEQYF.

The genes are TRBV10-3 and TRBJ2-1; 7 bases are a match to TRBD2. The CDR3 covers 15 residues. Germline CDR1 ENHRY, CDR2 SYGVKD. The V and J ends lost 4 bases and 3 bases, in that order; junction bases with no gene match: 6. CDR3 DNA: TGTGCCATCAGTGTTATAAAGCGGGACTACAATGAGCAGTTCTTC. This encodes CAISVIKRDYNEQFF.

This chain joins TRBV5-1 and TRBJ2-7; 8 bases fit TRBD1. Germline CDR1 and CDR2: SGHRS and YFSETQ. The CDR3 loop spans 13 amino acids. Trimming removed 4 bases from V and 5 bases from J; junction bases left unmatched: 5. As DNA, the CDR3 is TGCGCCAGCAGCGTAGGACAGGGCCACGAGCAGTACTTC. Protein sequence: CASSVGQGHEQYF.

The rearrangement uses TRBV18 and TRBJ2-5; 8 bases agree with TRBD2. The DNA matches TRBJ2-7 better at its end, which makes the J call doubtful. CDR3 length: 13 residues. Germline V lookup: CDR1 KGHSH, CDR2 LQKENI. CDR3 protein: CASSLTSEYEQYF. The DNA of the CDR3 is TGTGCCAGCTCATTGACTAGCGAGTACGAGCAGTACTTC.

The CDR3 reads CASSPPVGGGNTIYF. CDR3 DNA sequence: TGTGCCAGCTCACCCCCGGTGGGGGGTGGAAACACCATATATTTT. The chain carries TRBV18 and TRBJ1-3; weak D call: TRBD1 (5 bases). The CDR3 length is 15 residues. Trimming removed 3 bases at V and 3 bases at J, with 12 bases between. Germline CDR1 reads KGHSH; CDR2 reads LQKENI.

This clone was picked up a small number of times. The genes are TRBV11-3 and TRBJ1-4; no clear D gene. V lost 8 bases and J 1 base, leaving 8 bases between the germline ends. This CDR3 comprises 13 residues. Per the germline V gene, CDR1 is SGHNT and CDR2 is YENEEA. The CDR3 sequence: CASRRGTNEKLFF. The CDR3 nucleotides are TGTGCCAGCCGGCGGGGAACTAATGAAAAACTGTTTTTT.

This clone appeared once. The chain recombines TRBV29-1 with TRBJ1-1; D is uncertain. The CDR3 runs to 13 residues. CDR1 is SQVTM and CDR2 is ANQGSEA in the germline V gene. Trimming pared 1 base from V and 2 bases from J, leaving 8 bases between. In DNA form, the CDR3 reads TGCAGCGTTGAAGGGCAAAGAAACACTGAAGCTTTCTTT. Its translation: CSVEGQRNTEAFF.

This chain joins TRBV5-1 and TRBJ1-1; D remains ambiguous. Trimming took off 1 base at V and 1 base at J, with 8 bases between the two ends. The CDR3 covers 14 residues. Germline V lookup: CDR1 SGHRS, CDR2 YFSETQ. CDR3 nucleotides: TGCGCCAGCAGCTTGTCTTCGGGGAACACTGAAGCTTTCTTT. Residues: CASSLSSGNTEAFF.

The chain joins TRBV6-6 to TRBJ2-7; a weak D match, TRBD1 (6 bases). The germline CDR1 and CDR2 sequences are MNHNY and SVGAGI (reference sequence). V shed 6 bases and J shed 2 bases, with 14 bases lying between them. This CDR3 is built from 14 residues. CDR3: CASRRDILPYEQYF. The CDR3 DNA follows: TGTGCCAGCAGGAGGGACATCCTGCCCTACGAGCAGTACTTC.

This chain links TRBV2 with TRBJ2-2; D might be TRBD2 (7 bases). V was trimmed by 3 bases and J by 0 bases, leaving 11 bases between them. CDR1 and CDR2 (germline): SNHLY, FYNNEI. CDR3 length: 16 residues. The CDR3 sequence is CASSEPGGPNTGELFF. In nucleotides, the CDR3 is TGTGCCAGCAGTGAGCCGGGGGGCCCGAACACCGGGGAGCTGTTTTTT. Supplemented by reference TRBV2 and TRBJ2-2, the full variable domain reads EPEVTQTPSHQVTQMGQEVILRCVPISNHLYFYWYRQILGQKVEFLVSFYNNEISEKSEIFDDQFSVERPDGSNFTLKIRSTKLEDSAMYFCASSEPGGPNTGELFFGEGSRLTVL.

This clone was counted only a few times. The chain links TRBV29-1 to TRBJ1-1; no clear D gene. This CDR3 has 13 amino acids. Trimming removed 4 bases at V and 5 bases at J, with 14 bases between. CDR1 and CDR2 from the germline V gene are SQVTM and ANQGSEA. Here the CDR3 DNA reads TGCAGCGTTGCTAAGGCGGGTAATACTGAAGCTTTCTTT. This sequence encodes CSVAKAGNTEAFF.

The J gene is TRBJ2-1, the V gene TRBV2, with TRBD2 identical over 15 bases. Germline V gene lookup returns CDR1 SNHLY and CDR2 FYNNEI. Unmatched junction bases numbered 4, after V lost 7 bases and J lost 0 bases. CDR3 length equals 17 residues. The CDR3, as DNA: TGTGCCAGCAACGGACTAGCGGGGGGGAGCTCCTACAATGAGCAGTTCTTC. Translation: CASNGLAGGSSYNEQFF.

CDR3 residues: CASGEGQYDVSNQPQHF. The CDR3 DNA reads as TGTGCCAGTGGCGAAGGACAGTATGATGTGAGTAATCAGCCCCAGCATTTT. The chain links TRBV19 to TRBJ1-5; D may be TRBD1 (6 bases). V shed 8 bases and J shed 4 bases, with 24 bases lying between them. There are 17 residues in the CDR3. Germline loops: CDR1 LNHDA, CDR2 SQIVND (reference sequence).

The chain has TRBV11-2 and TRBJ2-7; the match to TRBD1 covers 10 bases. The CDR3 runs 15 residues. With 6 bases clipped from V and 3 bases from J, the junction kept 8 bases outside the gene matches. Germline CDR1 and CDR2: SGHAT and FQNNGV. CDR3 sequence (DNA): TGTGCCAGCAGGCGAGGACAGGGGGATAGCTACGAGCAGTACTTC. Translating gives CASRRGQGDSYEQYF.

The CDR3 is CASSSNRVLREKLFF. The CDR3 DNA reads TGTGCCAGCAGCTCAAACAGGGTGCTTCGGGAAAAACTGTTTTTT. The J gene is TRBJ1-4, the V gene TRBV11-2; tentatively, D is TRBD1 (6 bases). The CDR3 totals 15 residues. Trimming pared 4 bases from V and 8 bases from J, leaving 17 bases between. Germline V gives CDR1 SGHAT, CDR2 FQNNGV.

The chain's CDR3 is CASSSNRGPQETQYF. Here the CDR3 DNA reads TGTGCCAGCAGCTCCAACAGGGGGCCCCAAGAGACCCAGTACTTC. V and J are TRBV5-4 and TRBJ2-5; 9 bases align to TRBD1. After removal of 3 bases from V and 1 base from J, the junction contained 4 bases not matched to a gene. CDR1 SGHNT and CDR2 YYREEE come from the germline V gene (reference sequence). The CDR3 is 15 residues long.

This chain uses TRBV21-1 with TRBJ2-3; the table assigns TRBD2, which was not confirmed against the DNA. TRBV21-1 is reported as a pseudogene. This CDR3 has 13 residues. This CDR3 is CASSKESADTQYF. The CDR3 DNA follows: TGTGCCAGCAGCAAAGAAAGCGCAGATACGCAGTATTTT.

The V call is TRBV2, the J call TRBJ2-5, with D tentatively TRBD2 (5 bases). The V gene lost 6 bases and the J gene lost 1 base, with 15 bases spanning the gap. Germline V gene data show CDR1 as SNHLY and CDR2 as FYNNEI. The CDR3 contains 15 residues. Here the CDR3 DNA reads TGTGCCAGCAGGAGAGGCGCTAGCAGCCAAGAGACCCAGTACTTC. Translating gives CASRRGASSQETQYF.

The CDR3 loop reads CASSLSGGFEAFF. The CDR3 DNA is TGTGCCAGCAGCTTGTCCGGGGGATTCGAGGCTTTCTTT. This chain joins TRBV5-6 and TRBJ1-1; TRBD1 might be the D (5 bases). Germline lookup yields CDR1 SGHDT and CDR2 YYEEEE. The CDR3 is 13 residues long. V was clipped by 1 base and J by 11 bases, with 15 bases between them.

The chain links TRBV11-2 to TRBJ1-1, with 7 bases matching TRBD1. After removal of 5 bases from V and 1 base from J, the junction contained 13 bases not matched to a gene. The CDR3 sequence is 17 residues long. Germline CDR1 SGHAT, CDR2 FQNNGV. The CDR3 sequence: CASSRVGQAGRNTEAFF. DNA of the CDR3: TGTGCCAGCAGCCGCGTCGGACAGGCAGGGCGGAACACTGAAGCTTTCTTT. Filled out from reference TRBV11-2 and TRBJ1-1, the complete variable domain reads EAGVAQSPRYKIIEKRQSVAFWCNPISGHATLYWYQQILGQGPKLLIQFQNNGVVDDSQLPKDRFSAERLKGVDSTLKIQPAKLEDSAVYLCASSRVGQAGRNTEAFFGQGTRLTVV.

In nucleotides, the CDR3 is TGTGCCAGCAGCTTAGGGGGCGCGGTAGATACGCAGTATTTT. Amino acid sequence: CASSLGGAVDTQYF. The chain is built from TRBV7-6 and TRBJ2-3; weak D call: TRBD1 (5 bases). Trimming took 1 base from V and 5 from J, leaving 10 bases between them. This CDR3 is built from 14 residues. Germline assignment: CDR1 SGHVS and CDR2 FNYEAQ.

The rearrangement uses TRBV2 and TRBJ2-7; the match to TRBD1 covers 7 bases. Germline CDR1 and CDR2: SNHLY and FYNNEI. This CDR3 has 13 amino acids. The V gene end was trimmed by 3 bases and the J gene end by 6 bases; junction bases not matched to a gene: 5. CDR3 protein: CASSDGQVSEQYF. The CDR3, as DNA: TGTGCCAGCAGTGACGGACAGGTGAGCGAGCAGTACTTC.

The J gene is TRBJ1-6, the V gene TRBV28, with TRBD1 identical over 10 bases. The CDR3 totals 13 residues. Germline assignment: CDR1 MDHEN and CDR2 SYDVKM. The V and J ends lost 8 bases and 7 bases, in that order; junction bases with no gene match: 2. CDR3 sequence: CASRDRGNSPLHF. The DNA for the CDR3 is TGTGCCAGCCGGGACAGGGGAAATTCACCCCTCCACTTT.